Each of the 18 T cell receptor beta chains below was sequenced from the same sample in a study of blood T cell repertoires in COVID-19. Method: immunoSEQ multiplex PCR; TCRdb's copy keeps in-frame clones and lacks some. The sample lists around 65,000 clones, over 75% occurring once. The sample taken for sequencing was peripheral blood. The receptor set was obtained from a man in his sixties with acute or convalescent COVID-19.

The chain joins TRBV9 to TRBJ2-1; 12 bases fit TRBD2. The CDR3 extends over 18 amino acids. Germline V CDR1 and CDR2: SGDLS, YYNGEE. The V and J ends lost 0 bases and 10 bases, in that order; junction bases with no gene match: 14. This CDR3 reads CASSVGRGSSGRAHEQFF. The CDR3 DNA sequence: TGTGCCAGCAGCGTAGGACGGGGATCTAGCGGGAGGGCCCACGAGCAGTTCTTC.

The chain recombines TRBV2 with TRBJ2-2, with D maybe TRBD1 (6 bases). V was pared by 6 bases and J by 1 base, with 12 bases between. CDR1 is SNHLY and CDR2 is FYNNEI in the germline V gene. The CDR3 contains 15 residues. This CDR3 is CASRNRELNTGELFF. CDR3 DNA: TGTGCCAGCAGAAACAGGGAGCTGAACACCGGGGAGCTGTTTTTT.

This clone was seen just once. The gene calls are TRBV5-1 and TRBJ1-1; 11 bases line up with TRBD1. The ends lost 4 bases at V and 5 bases at J; junction bases unmatched: 10. Germline CDR1 is SGHRS and CDR2 is YFSETQ. This CDR3 contains 16 residues. CDR3 nucleotides: TGCGCCAGCAGCCCTGGACAGGGGGCATGGCGGACTGAAGCTTTCTTT. It specifies CASSPGQGAWRTEAFF.

This clone was seen once. The chain carries TRBV7-9 and TRBJ2-7, with TRBD2 as a possible D gene (5 bases). Germline values: CDR1 SEHNR, CDR2 FQNEAQ (reference sequence). V gave up 1 base and J gave up 1 base, with 11 bases separating them. The CDR3 sequence is 15 residues long. The CDR3 here is CASSLEGSASYEQYF. In DNA form, the CDR3 reads TGTGCCAGCAGCTTAGAGGGTAGCGCGTCCTACGAGCAGTACTTC.

This chain joins TRBV14 and TRBJ2-7, with a possible D match to TRBD2 (5 bases). The ends were cut back, 4 bases at V and 0 bases at J, with 16 bases in the middle. The CDR3 extends over 16 amino acids. From germline, CDR1 is SGHDN and CDR2 FVKESK. The CDR3 protein is CASSRRMLGSSYEQYF. The CDR3 DNA reads TGTGCCAGCAGCCGGAGGATGTTGGGGAGCTCCTACGAGCAGTACTTC.

This clone turned up a few times. The rearrangement joins TRBV11-3 to TRBJ2-7; D call uncertain. CDR3 length: 12 amino acids. Trimming took off 5 bases at V and 6 bases at J, with 11 bases between the two ends. The germline V gene encodes CDR1 SGHNT and CDR2 YENEEA. CDR3 DNA: TGTGCCAGCAGCCCGAGTTATGGCGAGCAGTACTTC. This gives the protein CASSPSYGEQYF.

This chain joins TRBV5-5 and TRBJ2-4; TRBD1 matches at 7 bases. This CDR3 spans 17 amino acids. The trim removed 2 bases at V and 3 bases at J, leaving 11 bases unmatched. The germline gives CDR1 SGHKS, CDR2 YYEKEE (reference sequence). CDR3 residues: CASSFLRQGTGKNIQYF. CDR3 coding DNA: TGTGCCAGCAGCTTCCTAAGACAGGGTACGGGCAAAAACATTCAGTACTTC.

The V call is TRBV18, the J call TRBJ1-1; 8 nucleotides agree with TRBD1. V was pared by 5 bases and J by 5 bases, with 7 bases of the junction left unmatched. The CDR3 totals 14 residues. Germline V gene data show CDR1 as KGHSH and CDR2 as LQKENI. The CDR3 DNA follows: TGTGCCAGCTCAAGACGGGACAGGCTGACTGAAGCTTTCTTT. This translates into CASSRRDRLTEAFF.

The chain couples TRBV18 to TRBJ2-1; 9 bases match TRBD1. The germline CDR1 and CDR2 sequences are KGHSH and LQKENI. The CDR3 spans 17 residues. The V and J ends lost 4 bases and 7 bases, in that order; junction bases with no gene match: 14. The CDR3 DNA follows: TGTGCCAGCTCACTTATAGGACAGGGGAGACCACAGAATGAGCAGTTCTTC. This codes for CASSLIGQGRPQNEQFF.

This chain uses TRBV12-3 or TRBV12-4 with TRBJ2-7; TRBD1 might be the D (6 bases). This CDR3 contains 13 residues. Trimming pared 5 bases from V and 2 bases from J, leaving 10 bases between. CDR3 amino acids: CASSHRATYEQYF. As DNA, the CDR3 is TGTGCCAGCAGTCACAGGGCTACCTACGAGCAGTACTTC.

The DNA for the CDR3 is TGTGCCAGCAGCCCGGGGACAGGGGAGATCGTTACGCAGTATTTT. Protein sequence: CASSPGTGEIVTQYF. The chain combines TRBV7-2 with TRBJ2-3, with TRBD1 matching 10 bases. The germline CDR1 and CDR2 sequences are SGHTA and FQGNSA. The CDR3 has 15 residues. V was clipped by 5 bases and J by 8 bases; unmatched bases: 10.

This clone showed up just a few times. V usage is TRBV10-3 and J usage is TRBJ1-2; 8 positions match TRBD1. V shed 7 bases, J shed 6 bases, and the junction held 7 bases outside the gene matches. In germline, CDR1 is ENHRY, CDR2 SYGVKD. The length of the CDR3 is 13 residues. CDR3 sequence reads: CAITLTGEHGYTF. The CDR3 DNA reads TGTGCCATCACCCTGACAGGGGAACATGGCTACACCTTC.

This clone was counted a few times. The chain uses TRBV19 and TRBJ1-1; 9 positions agree with TRBD1. The CDR3 covers 15 residues. Looked up from germline, CDR1 is LNHDA and CDR2 is SQIVND (reference sequence). With V trimmed by 8 bases and J by 6 bases, 13 bases remained unmatched. CDR3 sequence: CASLRTGAGNAEAFF. In nucleotides, the CDR3 is TGTGCCAGTCTAAGGACAGGGGCGGGCAACGCTGAAGCTTTCTTT.

This clone was observed a single time. V usage is TRBV6-5 and J usage is TRBJ1-4; a possible D gene is TRBD1 (5 bases). The V gene's germline CDR1 is MNHEY and CDR2 SVGAGI. The V gene lost 6 bases and the J gene lost 8 bases, with 13 bases spanning the gap. The CDR3 is 13 residues long. CDR3 sequence: CASRGGTVEKLFF. DNA for the CDR3: TGTGCCAGCAGGGGGGGGACGGTCGAAAAACTGTTTTTT.

The chain joins TRBV10-3 to TRBJ2-5; TRBD2 matches 10 bases. The J segment lost 1 base and the V segment lost 3 bases, leaving 5 bases of the junction unmatched. This CDR3 has 16 residues. The germline gives CDR1 ENHRY, CDR2 SYGVKD. The CDR3 protein is CAISETSGDLQETQYF. In nucleotides, the CDR3 is TGTGCCATCAGTGAAACTAGCGGGGATCTCCAAGAGACCCAGTACTTC.

V and J are TRBV3-1 (or the pseudogene TRBV3-2) and TRBJ1-2; a weak D match, TRBD1 (6 bases). This CDR3 contains 13 residues. The germline V gene has CDR1 LGHDT and CDR2 YNNKEL (reference sequence). V was pared by 1 base and J by 7 bases, with 10 bases between. The CDR3 sequence: CASSQARGGGYTF. CDR3 DNA: TGTGCCAGCAGCCAAGCCAGGGGTGGTGGCTACACCTTC.

This clone has just a few counts. This chain connects TRBV5-4 to TRBJ1-3, with 7 bases fitting TRBD1. Germline assignment: CDR1 SGHNT and CDR2 YYREEE (reference sequence). CDR3 length: 15 amino acids. Unmatched junction bases numbered 4, after V lost 0 bases and J lost 4 bases. The CDR3 DNA is TGTGCCAGCAGCTTGGACAGGGGATCCGGAAACACCATATATTTT. It encodes CASSLDRGSGNTIYF.

The chain is built from TRBV5-1 and TRBJ2-3; unclear D gene. Deletions cut 0 bases from V and 0 bases from J, with 11 bases between. The CDR3 contains 16 residues. Germline CDR1 and CDR2: SGHRS and YFSETQ. CDR3 sequence (DNA): TGCGCCAGCAGCTTGGAAAATTTTTCTAGCACAGATACGCAGTATTTT. The encoded protein is CASSLENFSSTDTQYF.